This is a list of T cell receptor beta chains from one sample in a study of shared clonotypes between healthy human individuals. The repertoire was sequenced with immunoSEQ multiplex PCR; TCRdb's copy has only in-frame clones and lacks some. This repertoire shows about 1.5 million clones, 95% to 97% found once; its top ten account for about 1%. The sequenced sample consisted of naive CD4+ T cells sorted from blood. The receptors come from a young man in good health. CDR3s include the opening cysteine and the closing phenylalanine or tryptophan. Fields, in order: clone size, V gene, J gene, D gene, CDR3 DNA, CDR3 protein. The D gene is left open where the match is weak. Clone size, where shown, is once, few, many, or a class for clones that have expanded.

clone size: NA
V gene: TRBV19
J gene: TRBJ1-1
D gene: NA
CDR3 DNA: TGTGCCAGTACCCAAGGAGGGGGAAACACTGAAGCTTTCTTT
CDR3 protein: CASTQGGGNTEAFF

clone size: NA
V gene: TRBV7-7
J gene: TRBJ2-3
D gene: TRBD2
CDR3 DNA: TGTGCTAGCAGCGGGGGACTAGCGGGAGATACGCAGTATTTT
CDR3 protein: CASSGGLAGDTQYF

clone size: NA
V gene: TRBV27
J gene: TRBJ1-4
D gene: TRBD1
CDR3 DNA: TGTGCCAGCAGTACCTGGACAGGGCTAGGAGAAAAACTGTTTTTT
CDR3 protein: CASSTWTGLGEKLFF

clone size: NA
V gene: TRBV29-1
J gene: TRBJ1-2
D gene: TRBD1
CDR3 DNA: TGCAGCGTTGTCAGGACAGGCTATGGCTACACCTTC
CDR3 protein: CSVVRTGYGYTF

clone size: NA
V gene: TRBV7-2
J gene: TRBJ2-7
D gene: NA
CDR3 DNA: TGTGCCAGCAGCTCCCTGCGACTAAACGGGAACTCCTACGAGCAGTACTTC
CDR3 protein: CASSSLRLNGNSYEQYF

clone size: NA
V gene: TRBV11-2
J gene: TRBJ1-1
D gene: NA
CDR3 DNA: TGTGCCAGCAGCATCCCCACGGGCAGGAACACTGAAGCTTTCTTT
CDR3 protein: CASSIPTGRNTEAFF

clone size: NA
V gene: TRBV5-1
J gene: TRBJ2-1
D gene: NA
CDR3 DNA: TGCGCCAGCAGCCGTACGGGTAACTCCTACAATGAGCAGTTCTTC
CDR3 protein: CASSRTGNSYNEQFF

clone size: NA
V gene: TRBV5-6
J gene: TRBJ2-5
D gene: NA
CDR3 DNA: TGTGCCAGCAGCCTAGGACAGTTTTTAGAGACCCAGTACTTC
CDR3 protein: CASSLGQFLETQYF

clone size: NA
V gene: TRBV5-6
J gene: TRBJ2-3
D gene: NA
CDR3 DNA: TGTGCCAGCAGCTTGCTCGGACAGGGAGGGGGGGATACGCAGTATTTT
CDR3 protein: CASSLLGQGGGDTQYF

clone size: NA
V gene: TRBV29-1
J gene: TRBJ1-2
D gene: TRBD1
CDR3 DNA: TGCAGCGTTTCTAAGGACAGGAACTATGGCTACACCTTC
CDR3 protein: CSVSKDRNYGYTF

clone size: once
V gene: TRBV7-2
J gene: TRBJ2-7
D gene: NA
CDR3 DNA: TGTGCCAGCAGCCCGAGTATAGGCTCCTACGAGCAGTACTTC
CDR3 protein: CASSPSIGSYEQYF

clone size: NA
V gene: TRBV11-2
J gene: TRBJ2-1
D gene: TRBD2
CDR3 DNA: TGTGCCAGCAGCCACGGACTAGCGGGTTACAATGAGCAGTTCTTC
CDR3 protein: CASSHGLAGYNEQFF

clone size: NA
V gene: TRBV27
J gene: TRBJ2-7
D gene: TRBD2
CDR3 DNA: TGTGCCAGCAGAGATAGGCAGACTAGCGGGAGGATCTACGAGCAGTACTTC
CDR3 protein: CASRDRQTSGRIYEQYF

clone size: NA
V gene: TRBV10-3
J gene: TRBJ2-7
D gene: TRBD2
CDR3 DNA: TGTGCCATCAGTCCAAGCGGGAGGCCCTACGAGCAGTACTTC
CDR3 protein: CAISPSGRPYEQYF

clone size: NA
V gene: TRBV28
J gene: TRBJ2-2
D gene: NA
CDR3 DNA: TGTGCCAGCAGTTTCAGGGGTTCTAACACCGGGGAGCTGTTTTTT
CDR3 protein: CASSFRGSNTGELFF

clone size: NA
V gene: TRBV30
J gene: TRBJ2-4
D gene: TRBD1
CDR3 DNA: TGTGCCTGGAGTGTACTTGACAGGGCTATAGCCAAAAACATTCAGTACTTC
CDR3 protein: CAWSVLDRAIAKNIQYF

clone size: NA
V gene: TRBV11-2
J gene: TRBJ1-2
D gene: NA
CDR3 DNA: TGTGCCAGCAGCTCTCGAGTAGCGAACTATGGCTACACCTTC
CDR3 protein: CASSSRVANYGYTF

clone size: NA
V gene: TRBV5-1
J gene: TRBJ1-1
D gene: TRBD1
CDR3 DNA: TGCGCCAGCGGAGGACAGGGGGTAAACACTGAAGCTTTCTTT
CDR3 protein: CASGGQGVNTEAFF

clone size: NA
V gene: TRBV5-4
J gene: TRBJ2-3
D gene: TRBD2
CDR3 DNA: TGTGCCAGCAGCTTGGTAACTAGCGGGAGTGCGGATACGCAGTATTTT
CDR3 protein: CASSLVTSGSADTQYF

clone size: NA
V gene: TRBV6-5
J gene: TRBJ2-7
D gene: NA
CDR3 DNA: TGTGCCAGCAGTTACTCGAGTAGTGAGCAGTACTTC
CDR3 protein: CASSYSSSEQYF

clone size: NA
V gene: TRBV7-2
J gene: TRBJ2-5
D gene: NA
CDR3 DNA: TGTGCCAGCAATCCAGGGAAGACCCAGTACTTC
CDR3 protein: CASNPGKTQYF

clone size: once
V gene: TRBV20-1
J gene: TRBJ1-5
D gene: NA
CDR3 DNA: TGCAGTGCCCCGGGGGGCCAGCCCCAGCATTTT
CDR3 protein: CSAPGGQPQHF